This T cell receptor beta chain was retrieved from a study of T cells in Graves' hyperthyroidism and ophthalmopathy. Notes on this clonotype: The germline gene is not matched at one end of the junction; a read error may be the cause.

This CDR3 is 12 amino acids long. Germline loops: CDR1 DFQATT, CDR2 SNEGSKA (reference sequence). Amplification targeted TCR beta CDR3 regions from RNA transcripts. Carried out on the TCR CDR3, a first-round RT-PCR used the HTBI primer set. TCRdb called the multiplex PCR reads again in MiXCR, with one record for every CDR3 protein. The sample contains 500,000 to 600,000 distinct CDR3 sequences, just over 45% of which appear only once. This chain links TRBV20-1 with TRBJ2-6; TRBD1 matches at 9 bases. This receptor was taken from a woman between 18 and 30 years old with Graves' hyperthyroidism. The sequenced material came from peripheral blood or thyroid tissue (not recorded which). The CDR3 region has the DNA TGCAGTGCGACACAGGGGGCTAGCACTGAAGCTTTC. This gives the protein CSATQGASTEAF.